This TCR beta chain was profiled in a study of human T cells and chemical hapten exposure. This clonotype has at least ten counts. Antigen specificity is unknown. Time point described: pre-sensitization, week 0. Specified treatment: therapeutic diphenylcyclopropenone sensitization with weekly scalp DPC. Points from the study as a whole: Healthy individuals' immune responses may differ from those of donors, who had alopecia.

Per the authors' pipeline: Per-sample TCR counts ranged from about 23,224 to 750,000, median 95,638. TCRdb passed the RACE reads through MiXCR, listing each CDR3 protein once. Here the V and J calls rest on TCRdb's processing, not on the authors' analysis. The table includes about 350,000 distinct CDR3 sequences, about 5% detected once. This sequence originates from a woman aged 18-29 years with alopecia areata. Some clones in this sample may be carry-over from other donors' samples. Specimen: whole blood, collected in connection with sensitization to the hapten diphenylcyclopropenone (DPC).

CDR3 sequence: CASSLGEPGLAGFPYNEQFF. DNA for the CDR3: TGCGCCAGCAGCTTGGGGGAGCCTGGACTAGCGGGGTTCCCCTACAATGAGCAGTTCTTC. V and J are TRBV5-1 and TRBJ2-1, with 12 positions matching TRBD2. The germline V gene encodes CDR1 SGHRS and CDR2 YFSETQ. The CDR3 has 20 residues. The V gene end was trimmed by 0 bases and the J gene end by 2 bases; junction bases not matched to a gene: 12.